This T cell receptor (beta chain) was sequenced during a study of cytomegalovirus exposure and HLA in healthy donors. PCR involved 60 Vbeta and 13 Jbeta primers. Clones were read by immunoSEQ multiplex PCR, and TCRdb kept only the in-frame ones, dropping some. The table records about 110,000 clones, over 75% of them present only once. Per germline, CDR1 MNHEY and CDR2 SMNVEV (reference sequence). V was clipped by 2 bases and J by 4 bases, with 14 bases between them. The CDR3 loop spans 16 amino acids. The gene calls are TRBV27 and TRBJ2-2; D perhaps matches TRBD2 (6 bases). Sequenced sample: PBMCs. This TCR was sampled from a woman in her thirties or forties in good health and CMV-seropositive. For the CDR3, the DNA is TGTGCCAGCAGTTTAAGAGGCGGGGAGATCACCGGGGAGCTGTTTTTT. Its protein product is CASSLRGGEITGELFF.